What follows is one TCR beta chain and its context. Antigen specificity is unknown. The sample comes from a study of graft-versus-host responses after intestinal transplantation. Germline V gene sequence: CDR1 SGHDN, CDR2 FVKESK. Trimming took 6 bases from V and 11 from J; bases not matched to a gene: 20. CDR3 size: 18 residues. The protocol was immunoSEQ multiplex PCR, while the TCRdb copy is restricted to in-frame clones and leaves out a portion. Here the sample spans 55,000 to 70,000 clones, approximately 89% being singletons. Study results and caveats: Patients with graft-donor T cell macrochimerism had high graft-versus-host to host-versus-graft clonal ratios in allografts.

The chain uses TRBV14 and TRBJ2-5, with 14 nucleotides matching TRBD2. The receptor was derived from a human patient who received an intestinal transplant, so some T cells may come from the graft donor. Sequencing was performed on PBMCs, taken around 120 days after intestinal transplantation. CDR3 region: CASSIPGLAGAIPLEQYF. In DNA form, the CDR3 reads TGTGCCAGCAGTATTCCGGGACTAGCGGGGGCGATACCCCTAGAGCAGTACTTC.